Given below is one T cell receptor beta chain in context. Its antigen is as yet unknown. TCRdb's table, derived via immunoSEQ multiplex PCR, lists solely in-frame clones and lacks some. The data show over 2 million clones, 92% seen once. Germline CDR1 MNHNS, CDR2 SASEGT. The ends lost 10 bases at V and 5 bases at J; junction bases unmatched: 9. The CDR3 is 15 residues long. Every donor, a Caucasian adult, lived in Nashville, Tennessee. The data derive from a study of shared clonotypes between healthy human individuals. Study-wide results and caveats: Clonotype sharing across several donors was observed for 5% to 6.5% of naive CD4 clonotypes. Sampling involved blood alone; tissue repertoires likely differ. Clonotypes shared by all four sorted-subset donors had higher generation probabilities than non-shared clonotypes.

This chain joins TRBV6-1 and TRBJ2-2; 11 nucleotides match TRBD2. Sequenced: naive CD4+ T cells from PBMCs. Subset described: CD45RA+ positively selected. This TCR derives from a man younger than 30 in good health. Some clones in this sample may be carry-over from other donors' samples. The CDR3 region has the DNA TGTGCCACCCCACCGGGACTAGCGGTTACCGGGGAGCTGTTTTTT. The encoded protein is CATPPGLAVTGELFF.